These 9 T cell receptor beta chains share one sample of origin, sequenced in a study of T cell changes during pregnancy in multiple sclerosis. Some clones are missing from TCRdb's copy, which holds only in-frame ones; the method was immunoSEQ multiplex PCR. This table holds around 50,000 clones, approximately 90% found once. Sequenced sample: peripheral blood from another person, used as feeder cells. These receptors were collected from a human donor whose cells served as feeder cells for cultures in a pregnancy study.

The chain's CDR3 is CASRGRRQGEKLFF. In nucleotides, the CDR3 is TGTGCCAGCAGGGGGCGCAGGCAGGGTGAAAAACTGTTTTTT. The chain carries TRBV2 and TRBJ1-4; D is perhaps TRBD1 (5 bases). Trimming left V 6 bases short and J 7 bases short, with 15 bases between. This CDR3 spans 14 amino acids. Germline V lookup: CDR1 SNHLY, CDR2 FYNNEI.

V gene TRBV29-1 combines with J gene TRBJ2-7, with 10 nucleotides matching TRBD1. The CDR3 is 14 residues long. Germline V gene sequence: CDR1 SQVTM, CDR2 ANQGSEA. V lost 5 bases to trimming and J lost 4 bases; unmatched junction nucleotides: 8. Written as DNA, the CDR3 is TGCAGCGTTACCGGCCGGGACAGGGGATACGAGCAGTACTTC. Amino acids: CSVTGRDRGYEQYF.

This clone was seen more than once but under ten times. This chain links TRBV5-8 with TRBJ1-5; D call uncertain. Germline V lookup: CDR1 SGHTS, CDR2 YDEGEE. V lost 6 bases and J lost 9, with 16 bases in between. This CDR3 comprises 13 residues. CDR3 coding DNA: TGTGCCAGCACCCCGAGTGGGTCTCGGCCCCAGCATTTT. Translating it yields CASTPSGSRPQHF.

The CDR3 sequence: CASSYNRGAYEQYF. The CDR3 DNA sequence: TGTGCCAGCAGTTACAACAGGGGGGCCTACGAGCAGTACTTC. The genes are TRBV6-5 and TRBJ2-7; 8 bases match TRBD1. Germline V CDR1 and CDR2: MNHEY, SVGAGI. The junction had 2 bases not matched to a gene; V was cut back by 2 bases and J by 2 bases. The CDR3 totals 14 residues.

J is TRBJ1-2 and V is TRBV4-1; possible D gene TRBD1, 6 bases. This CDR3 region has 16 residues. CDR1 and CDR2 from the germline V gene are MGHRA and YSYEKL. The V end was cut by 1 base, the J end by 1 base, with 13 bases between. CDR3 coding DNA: TGCGCCAGCAGCCAAGCCGGCAGGGGTAATAACTATGGCTACACCTTC. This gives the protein CASSQAGRGNNYGYTF.

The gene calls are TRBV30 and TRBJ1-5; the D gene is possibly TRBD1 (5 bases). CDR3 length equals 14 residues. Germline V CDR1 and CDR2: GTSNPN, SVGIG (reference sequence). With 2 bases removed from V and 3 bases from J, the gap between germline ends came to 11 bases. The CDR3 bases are TGTGCCTGGAGTACCGGGGGGACCAATCAGCCCCAGCATTTT. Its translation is CAWSTGGTNQPQHF.

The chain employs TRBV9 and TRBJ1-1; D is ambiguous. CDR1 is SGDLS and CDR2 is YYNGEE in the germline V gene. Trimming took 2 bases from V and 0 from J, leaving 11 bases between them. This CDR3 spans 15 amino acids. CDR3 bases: TGTGCCAGCAGCGTTGGTCTCTTGATGAACACTGAAGCTTTCTTT. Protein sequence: CASSVGLLMNTEAFF.

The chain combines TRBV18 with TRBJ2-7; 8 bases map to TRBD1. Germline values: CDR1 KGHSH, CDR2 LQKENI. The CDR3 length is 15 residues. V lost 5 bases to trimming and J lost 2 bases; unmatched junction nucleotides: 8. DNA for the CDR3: TGTGCCAGCTCATCGGGGACAGGCGCGACCTACGAGCAGTACTTC. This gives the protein CASSSGTGATYEQYF.

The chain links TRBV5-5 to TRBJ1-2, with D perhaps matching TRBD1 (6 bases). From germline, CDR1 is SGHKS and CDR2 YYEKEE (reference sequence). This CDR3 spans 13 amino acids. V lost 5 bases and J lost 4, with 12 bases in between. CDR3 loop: CASSRRGGYGYTF. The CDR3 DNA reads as TGTGCCAGCAGTCGCAGGGGAGGCTATGGCTACACCTTC. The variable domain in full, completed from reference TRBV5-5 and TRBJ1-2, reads DAGVTQSPTHLIKTRGQQVTLRCSPISGHKSVSWYQQVLGQGPQFIFQYYEKEERGRGNFPDRFSARQFPNYSSELNVNALLLGDSALYLCASSRRGGYGYTFGSGTRLTVV.